The present TCR beta chain was sequenced within a study of T cells in Graves' hyperthyroidism and ophthalmopathy. TCR beta CDR3 regions were amplified from RNA. First-round RT-PCR targeting the TCR CDR3 was performed with the HTBI primer set. Via MiXCR, TCRdb re-called the multiplex PCR reads, giving one row per CDR3 protein. The sample includes about 570,000 distinct CDR3 sequences, 35% to 55% of them seen just once. Study conclusions and caveats: Using 13 V-J features, a model discriminated ophthalmopathy from stable hyperthyroidism.

A patient was excluded if there was uncontrolled infection, other autoimmune disease, pregnancy or lactation. Diagnoses used clinical symptoms, serum thyroxine and TRAb, thyroid ultrasound and orbital computed tomography. On this clonotype: What it recognizes is unknown.

CDR1 is ENHRY and CDR2 is SYGVKD in the germline V gene. J gave up 7 bases and V 3 bases, and 6 bases lay outside the gene matches. The CDR3 runs to 14 residues. The genes are TRBV10-3 and TRBJ2-7; 10 nucleotides match TRBD1. Sequencing used peripheral blood or thyroid tissue (not recorded which). This sequence was found in an adult woman with Graves' disease, either hyperthyroidism or ophthalmopathy (not recorded which). The CDR3 coding sequence is TGTGCCATCAGTGATGGGACAGGGGTCCGTGAGCAGTACTTC. Translated: CAISDGTGVREQYF.